The 26 T cell receptor beta chains below come from one sample, sequenced in a study of cytomegalovirus exposure and HLA in healthy donors. The PCR made use of 60 Vbeta and 13 Jbeta primers. Clones were read by immunoSEQ multiplex PCR, and TCRdb kept only the in-frame ones, dropping some. The data hold some 140,000 clones, with approximately 69% observed a single time. The sequenced sample was PBMCs. Every receptor here comes from a man younger than 40 in good health and CMV-seronegative.

V and J are TRBV7-3 and TRBJ2-1, with 12 bases lining up with TRBD1. The junction had 6 bases not matched to a gene; V was cut back by 4 bases and J by 8 bases. This CDR3 has 15 amino acids. Per the germline V gene, CDR1 is SGHTA and CDR2 is FQGTGA. CDR3 loop: CASSSGQGAVDEQFF. CDR3 bases: TGTGCCAGCAGCTCGGGACAGGGGGCTGTCGATGAGCAGTTCTTC.

This clone has a handful of counts. The rearrangement joins TRBV6-4 to TRBJ1-2, with D possibly TRBD1 on 5 matching bases. The germline V and J ends were trimmed by 2 bases and 4 bases, with 5 bases remaining between them. Germline CDR1 reads MRHNA; CDR2 reads SNTAGT. The CDR3 sequence is 12 residues long. The CDR3 protein is CASSDRGYGYTF. In nucleotides, the CDR3 is TGTGCCAGCAGTGACAGGGGCTATGGCTACACCTTC.

The rearrangement joins TRBV30 to TRBJ1-2; 7 bases are a match to TRBD1. Unmatched junction bases numbered 11, after V lost 7 bases and J lost 9 bases. The CDR3 totals 12 residues. Germline V CDR1 and CDR2: GTSNPN, SVGIG (reference sequence). CDR3 bases: TGTGCCTCTCAGGTGGGGACAGACCGCTACACCTTC. Translated: CASQVGTDRYTF.

The rearrangement uses TRBV18 and TRBJ1-1, with TRBD1 as a possible D gene (6 bases). Germline V gives CDR1 KGHSH, CDR2 LQKENI. The V end was cut by 4 bases, the J end by 0 bases, with 9 bases between. This CDR3 is built from 14 residues. CDR3 nucleotides: TGTGCCAGCTCACAAACAGGGATGAACACTGAAGCTTTCTTT. Residues: CASSQTGMNTEAFF.

This clone has just one count. The rearrangement joins TRBV7-2 to TRBJ1-2; TRBD1 matches at 8 bases. This CDR3 spans 14 amino acids. V lost 3 bases, J lost 4 bases, and 4 bases stayed unmatched. CDR1 and CDR2 (germline): SGHTA, FQGNSA. CDR3 sequence: CASSFAGQVYGYTF. CDR3 bases: TGTGCCAGCAGCTTCGCGGGACAGGTCTATGGCTACACCTTC.

In its sample, this clone was seen a few times. The rearrangement joins TRBV19 to TRBJ2-5; D is uncertain. Germline loops: CDR1 LNHDA, CDR2 SQIVND (reference sequence). This CDR3 has 14 amino acids. V was shortened by 7 bases and J by 4 bases, with 16 bases between the two germline ends. Here the CDR3 DNA reads TGTGCCAGTACCAACGATCCGGGTTTAGAGACCCAGTACTTC. Translation: CASTNDPGLETQYF.

CDR3 residues: CASGTRTGVESGELFF. The DNA of the CDR3 is TGTGCCAGCGGCACTCGGACAGGGGTCGAATCCGGGGAGCTGTTTTTT. The V gene is TRBV4-2, the J gene TRBJ2-2; 9 bases are a match to TRBD1. This CDR3 is 16 amino acids long. V was pared by 8 bases and J by 6 bases, with 13 bases of the junction left unmatched. Germline lookup yields CDR1 LGHNA and CDR2 YNFKEQ.

The CDR3 here is CASSQGTYGYTF. As DNA, the CDR3 is TGTGCCAGTAGTCAGGGGACCTATGGCTACACCTTC. The chain combines TRBV19 with TRBJ1-2; D is perhaps TRBD1 (6 bases). The CDR3 consists of 12 residues. Germline V CDR1 and CDR2: LNHDA, SQIVND (reference sequence). Trimming cost V 5 bases and J 4 bases, with 8 bases left between them.

This chain links TRBV7-9 with TRBJ1-1; D is unresolved. Germline assignment: CDR1 SEHNR and CDR2 FQNEAQ (reference sequence). Trimming pared 2 bases from V and 8 bases from J, leaving 6 bases between. This CDR3 has 11 residues. CDR3 in amino acids: CASSLPGEAFF. The CDR3 DNA sequence: TGTGCCAGCAGCTTACCGGGGGAAGCTTTCTTT.

This chain joins TRBV27 and TRBJ1-5; D is unresolved. The length of the CDR3 is 13 residues. CDR1 MNHEY and CDR2 SMNVEV come from the germline V gene (reference sequence). V was pared by 10 bases and J by 0 bases, with 10 bases between. This CDR3 reads CATDWYSNQPQHF. The CDR3 nucleotides read TGTGCCACCGACTGGTATAGCAATCAGCCCCAGCATTTT.

This rearrangement joins TRBV4-2 to TRBJ2-7, with D uncertain. CDR1 LGHNA and CDR2 YNFKEQ come from the germline V gene. The CDR3 totals 13 residues. V was clipped by 3 bases and J by 2 bases, with 8 bases between them. In DNA form, the CDR3 reads TGTGCCAGCAGCCAGGCCAAACCCTACGAGCAGTACTTC. It codes for CASSQAKPYEQYF.

This clone was counted a few times. The chain uses TRBV30 and TRBJ1-4, with 10 bases identical to TRBD1. The CDR3 length is 15 residues. CDR1 is GTSNPN, CDR2 SVGIG, per germline (reference sequence). With 3 bases clipped from V and 5 bases from J, the junction kept 6 bases outside the gene matches. CDR3 DNA: TGTGCCTGGAGGGGACAGGGGCCAATAAATGAAAAACTGTTTTTT. Translated, it gives CAWRGQGPINEKLFF.

The chain links TRBV11-2 to TRBJ1-3; TRBD1 might be the D (6 bases). V was pared by 2 bases and J by 0 bases, with 17 bases between. The CDR3 runs 18 residues. CDR1 is SGHAT, CDR2 FQNNGV, per germline. The CDR3 nucleotides are TGTGCCAGCAGCTTAATAGGGGGGGGGCCCTCCTCTGGAAACACCATATATTTT. It codes for CASSLIGGGPSSGNTIYF. Based on the CDR3 plus reference TRBV11-2 and TRBJ1-3, the full variable domain is EAGVAQSPRYKIIEKRQSVAFWCNPISGHATLYWYQQILGQGPKLLIQFQNNGVVDDSQLPKDRFSAERLKGVDSTLKIQPAKLEDSAVYLCASSLIGGGPSSGNTIYFGEGSWLTVV.

The V call is TRBV4-2, the J call TRBJ1-6; 10 bases fit TRBD1. Germline assignment: CDR1 LGHNA and CDR2 YNFKEQ. The CDR3 is 19 residues long. Trimming cost V 0 bases and J 10 bases; bases outside gene matches: 15. CDR3 nucleotide sequence: TGTGCCAGCAGCCAAGAAGGAATCGGGACAGGGGTGGTTGGGTCACCCCTCCACTTT. This sequence encodes CASSQEGIGTGVVGSPLHF.

On this clone itself: One end of the junction varies from germline; a read error may be responsible. This rearrangement joins TRBV19 to TRBJ1-2, with 9 bases matching TRBD1. Germline loops: CDR1 LNHDA, CDR2 SQIVND (reference sequence). The CDR3 loop spans 16 amino acids. CDR3 residues: CASSITGTGGPGGYPF. The CDR3 region has the DNA TGTGCCAGTAGTATAACGGGAACAGGGGGCCCAGGTGGCTACCCCTTC. The whole variable domain, remainder taken from reference TRBV19 and TRBJ1-2, is DGGITQSPKYLFRKEGQNVTLSCEQNLNHDAMYWYRQDPGQGLRLIYYSQIVNDFQKGDIAEGYSVSREKKESFPLTVTSAQKNPTAFYLCASSITGTGGPGGYPFGSGTRLTVV.

This rearrangement joins TRBV2 to TRBJ1-5; the match to TRBD1 covers 7 bases. J gave up 3 bases and V 7 bases, and 3 bases lay outside the gene matches. The CDR3 is 13 amino acids. CDR1 is SNHLY and CDR2 is FYNNEI in the germline V gene. CDR3 protein: CASTGTVNQPQHF. CDR3 nucleotides: TGTGCCAGCACCGGGACAGTCAATCAGCCCCAGCATTTT.

The chain joins TRBV11-2 to TRBJ2-5; a weak D match, TRBD2 (6 bases). This CDR3 is built from 15 residues. Trimming removed 5 bases from V and 5 bases from J, with 18 bases in between. Germline V lookup: CDR1 SGHAT, CDR2 FQNNGV. In DNA, the CDR3 is TGTGCCAGCAGCCAGATCCCTAGCGTTCAGGAGACCCAGTACTTC. As protein: CASSQIPSVQETQYF.

The CDR3 spells CASSPRRATNEKLFF. CDR3 bases: TGTGCCAGCTCACCAAGACGGGCAACTAATGAAAAACTGTTTTTT. V usage is TRBV18 and J usage is TRBJ1-4; unclear D gene. The CDR3 sequence is 15 residues long. Trimming cost V 2 bases and J 0 bases, with 7 bases left between them. Germline CDR1 is KGHSH and CDR2 is LQKENI.

V gene TRBV7-9 combines with J gene TRBJ2-5, with 9 nucleotides matching TRBD2. J gave up 4 bases and V 3 bases, and 12 bases lay outside the gene matches. CDR3 length: 17 residues. CDR1 SEHNR and CDR2 FQNEAQ come from the germline V gene (reference sequence). The DNA of the CDR3 is TGTGCCAGCAGCTTGGGGGCGGGACTAGCTGTACGAGAGACCCAGTACTTC. This translates into CASSLGAGLAVRETQYF.

The genes are TRBV6-1 and TRBJ1-1, with D possibly TRBD1 on 6 matching bases. The CDR3 extends over 14 amino acids. V lost 2 bases and J lost 7, with 14 bases in between. Germline V gene lookup returns CDR1 MNHNS and CDR2 SASEGT. The CDR3 loop reads CASSELTGASEAFF. CDR3 nucleotides: TGTGCCAGCAGTGAACTGACAGGAGCGAGTGAAGCTTTCTTT.

The chain carries TRBV7-8 and TRBJ2-7; TRBD1 matches at 10 bases. The CDR3 extends over 14 amino acids. Germline CDR1 is SGHVS and CDR2 is FQNEAQ. J was trimmed by 1 base and V by 5 bases; bases with no gene match: 2. This CDR3 is CASSRDRGSYEQYF. In DNA form, the CDR3 reads TGTGCCAGCAGCCGGGACAGGGGTTCCTACGAGCAGTACTTC.

This clone was observed a few times. V and J are TRBV18 and TRBJ1-1, with D unresolved. Germline V gives CDR1 KGHSH, CDR2 LQKENI. Trimming took 3 bases from V and 5 from J, leaving 13 bases between them. This CDR3 has 14 residues. The DNA for the CDR3 is TGTGCCAGCTCACCCCGGGGAGGGAGGACTGAAGCTTTCTTT. Amino acid sequence: CASSPRGGRTEAFF.

This chain links TRBV13 with TRBJ2-4; TRBD1 agrees at 12 bases. The CDR3 contains 16 residues. In germline, CDR1 is PRHDT, CDR2 FYEKMQ (reference sequence). V trimming: 2 bases; J trimming: 5 bases; junction bases outside the gene matches: 4. The CDR3 sequence is CASSLQGTGGENIQYF. CDR3 nucleotide sequence: TGTGCCAGCAGCTTACAGGGGACAGGGGGCGAAAACATTCAGTACTTC. The whole variable domain, remainder taken from reference TRBV13 and TRBJ2-4, is AAGVIQSPRHLIKEKRETATLKCYPIPRHDTVYWYQQGPGQDPQFLISFYEKMQSDKGSIPDRFSAQQFSDYHSELNMSSLELGDSALYFCASSLQGTGGENIQYFGAGTRLSVL.

V usage is TRBV27 and J usage is TRBJ1-1; unclear D gene. Trimming removed 4 bases from V and 10 bases from J, with 16 bases in between. CDR3 length: 13 residues. In germline, CDR1 is MNHEY, CDR2 SMNVEV (reference sequence). The CDR3 DNA sequence: TGTGCCAGCAGTTCATGGCGACTAGGAGGAGCTTTCTTT. Its translation: CASSSWRLGGAFF.

This clone was seen a single time. The chain is built from TRBV6-1 and TRBJ2-1; no definite D call. The CDR3 loop spans 18 amino acids. CDR1 and CDR2 (germline): MNHNS, SASEGT. The ends were cut back, 0 bases at V and 0 bases at J, with 15 bases in the middle. The CDR3 nucleotides are TGTGCCAGCAGTGAAGCACAAAAAGCACAGAGCTCCTACAATGAGCAGTTCTTC. Translating gives CASSEAQKAQSSYNEQFF.

The gene calls are TRBV9 and TRBJ2-1; TRBD2 agrees at 12 bases. CDR1 is SGDLS, CDR2 YYNGEE, per germline. The V and J ends lost 0 bases and 6 bases, in that order; junction bases with no gene match: 4. The CDR3 has 16 amino acids. CDR3 nucleotides: TGTGCCAGCAGCGTAGTCGGACTAGCGGGACGCAATGAGCAGTTCTTC. As protein: CASSVVGLAGRNEQFF.